Listed here are 8 T cell receptor beta chains from one sample, sequenced in a study of blood T cell repertoires in COVID-19. Generated by immunoSEQ multiplex PCR, the TCRdb table keeps only in-frame clones and is missing some. The sample yields a few hundred thousand clones, 84% seen once. The sequenced material came from peripheral blood. All receptors derive from a woman between 40 and 55 years old who had recovered from COVID-19.

This clone has just a few counts. The chain carries TRBV7-6 and TRBJ2-7; 8 positions agree with TRBD1. The germline V gene has CDR1 SGHVS and CDR2 FNYEAQ. Trimming at V came to 1 base and at J to 0 bases, leaving 2 bases not matched to a gene. This CDR3 is built from 15 residues. The CDR3 DNA follows: TGTGCCAGCAGCTTAGGACAGGGGAGCTCCTACGAGCAGTACTTC. Encoded protein: CASSLGQGSSYEQYF.

V and J are TRBV5-1 and TRBJ2-5; a possible D gene is TRBD2 (5 bases). V gave up 0 bases and J gave up 2 bases, with 11 bases separating them. Germline V CDR1 and CDR2: SGHRS, YFSETQ. This CDR3 has 15 residues. Here the CDR3 DNA reads TGCGCCAGCAGCTTGGGAGGGTTGGGACAAGAGACCCAGTACTTC. Amino acids: CASSLGGLGQETQYF.

This clone has only a few counts. The rearrangement joins TRBV19 to TRBJ2-3, with 10 bases aligning to TRBD1. V trimming: 5 bases; J trimming: 6 bases; junction bases outside the gene matches: 14. The CDR3 totals 17 residues. Germline CDR1 reads LNHDA; CDR2 reads SQIVND (reference sequence). CDR3: CASSPRLMGTGVDTQYF. DNA of the CDR3: TGTGCCAGTAGTCCCCGTTTAATGGGGACAGGGGTGGATACGCAGTATTTT.

The chain recombines TRBV2 with TRBJ2-4; a possible D gene is TRBD1 (5 bases). The V end was cut by 1 base, the J end by 6 bases, with 13 bases between. In germline, CDR1 is SNHLY, CDR2 FYNNEI. This CDR3 is 15 amino acids long. This CDR3 reads CASSEGPSQGNIQYF. CDR3 coding DNA: TGTGCCAGCAGTGAAGGTCCCTCTCAGGGAAACATTCAGTACTTC.

The V gene is TRBV27, the J gene TRBJ1-2, with D perhaps TRBD1 (5 bases). The ends were cut back, 6 bases at V and 2 bases at J, with 16 bases in the middle. CDR1 and CDR2 from the germline V gene are MNHEY and SMNVEV (reference sequence). This CDR3 spans 15 amino acids. The CDR3 nucleotides are TGTGCCAGCAGCCCCTTCGGACAACCAAACTATGGCTACACCTTC. Translation gives CASSPFGQPNYGYTF.

CDR3: CASSPRAWGAGTDTQYF. CDR3 nucleotide sequence: TGTGCCAGCAGCCCACGCGCCTGGGGCGCGGGAACAGATACGCAGTATTTT. This chain links TRBV7-9 with TRBJ2-3; the D gene is possibly TRBD2 (6 bases). The CDR3 length is 17 residues. Trimming stripped 5 bases from V and 3 bases from J, with 21 bases between. Per the germline V gene, CDR1 is SEHNR and CDR2 is FQNEAQ (reference sequence).

This rearrangement joins TRBV28 to TRBJ1-1; TRBD1 matches 10 bases. The CDR3 consists of 14 residues. The germline CDR1 and CDR2 sequences are MDHEN and SYDVKM. The J segment lost 4 bases and the V segment lost 11 bases, leaving 10 bases of the junction unmatched. The CDR3 loop reads CAGQTGGASTEAFF. DNA for the CDR3: TGTGCCGGCCAGACAGGGGGCGCGAGCACTGAAGCTTTCTTT.

CDR3 sequence reads: CASSLGRRLAGAPLETQYF. CDR3 in DNA: TGTGCCAGCAGCTTGGGGAGGAGACTAGCGGGGGCCCCTTTGGAGACCCAGTACTTC. The chain couples TRBV5-4 to TRBJ2-5, with TRBD2 matching over 12 bases. The ends lost 0 bases at V and 5 bases at J; junction bases unmatched: 14. Germline loops: CDR1 SGHNT, CDR2 YYREEE (reference sequence). The CDR3 loop spans 19 amino acids.